The rows below give T cell receptor beta chains drawn from one sample of a study of patients with pleural tuberculosis. TCRdb reprocessed the reads with MiXCR, giving one entry per CDR3 protein. The sample lists some 48,000 distinct CDR3 sequences, less than 8% occurring once. The receptors were sampled from a human donor with pleural tuberculosis. The conserved cysteine and the conserved F or W are not part of the CDR3 here. Only part of the rows carry a size: once, few, many, or a class if the clone is expanded.

>TRBV4-2|few
ASRSAGLNTEAF
>TRBV29-1|.
SVPRQGGEQF
>TRBV19|few
ASSVWTRGDTEAF
>TRBV2|many
ASSELVSSYNSPLH
>TRBV11-1|few
ASSLALAGEFPGELF
>TRBV27|many
ASSFRGSTEAF
>TRBV2|many
ASSARVGYT
>TRBV2|many
ASSESLRGTEAF
>TRBV2|.
AGKREPATQY
>TRBV19|many
ASSIQGSEEMGYT
>TRBV20-1|many
SVAGGYQETQY
>TRBV27|many
ASSLSQNNEKLF
>TRBV10-3|few
AISPGLNTEAF
>TRBV20-1|many
SASSSGTGLYGYT
>TRBV20-1|many
SASRAGVARNQPQH
>TRBV4-1|many
ASSQDLRGYT
>TRBV6-2/TRBV6-3|many
ASSYSSGQGVKQF
>TRBV9|few
ASSVVGEPSTDTQY
>TRBV18|many
ASSPGIQETQY
>TRBV7-1|many
ASSSMTASSGNTIY